This TCR beta chain was identified during a study of blood T cell repertoires in COVID-19. Study-level background: Acute-phase and convalescent COVID-19 samples originated in the United States, Italy and Spain.

As originally analysed: Reference gene primer amplification gave estimated nucleated cell counts. Clones were read by immunoSEQ multiplex PCR, and TCRdb kept only the in-frame ones, dropping some. That table is the source of V, J and clone size, and D and trimming were worked out from the DNA. The sample consists of fewer than 70,000 clones, roughly 85% of them appearing once. J was trimmed by 4 bases and V by 2 bases; bases with no gene match: 26. CDR1 SGHRS and CDR2 YFSETQ come from the germline V gene. The CDR3 runs 21 residues. Sequenced input: peripheral blood. The TCR originated in a man in his forties or fifties with acute or convalescent COVID-19. The rearrangement links TRBV5-1 to TRBJ1-2, with 7 nucleotides matching TRBD1. The CDR3 coding sequence is TGCGCCAGCAGCTTTGTATCTCAGTCCGGTAGGGGGCGTCAAAGGCCCTATGGCTACACCTTC. Protein sequence: CASSFVSQSGRGRQRPYGYTF.